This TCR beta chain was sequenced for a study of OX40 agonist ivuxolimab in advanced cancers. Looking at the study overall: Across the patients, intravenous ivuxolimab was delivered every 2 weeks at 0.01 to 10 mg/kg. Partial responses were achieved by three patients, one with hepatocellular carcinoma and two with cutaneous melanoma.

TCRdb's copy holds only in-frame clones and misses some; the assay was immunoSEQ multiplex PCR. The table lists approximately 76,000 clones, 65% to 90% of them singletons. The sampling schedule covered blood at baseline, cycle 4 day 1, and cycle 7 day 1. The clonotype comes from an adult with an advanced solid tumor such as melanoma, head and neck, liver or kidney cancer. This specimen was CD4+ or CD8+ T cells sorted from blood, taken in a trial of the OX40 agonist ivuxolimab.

CDR3 nucleotides: TGTGCCAGCAGCCCCACTAGCGGGGGGGCCTCTGAGCAGTTCTTC. Protein: CASSPTSGGASEQFF. The rearrangement links TRBV2 to TRBJ2-1; 13 bases match TRBD2. The germline gives CDR1 SNHLY, CDR2 FYNNEI. V trimming: 6 bases; J trimming: 9 bases; junction bases outside the gene matches: 8. This CDR3 has 15 residues.